A single sample gave rise to the 19 T cell receptor beta chains below, sequenced in a study of T-cell reconstitution after alpha-beta-depleted transplantation in children (dated by TCRdb to the mid-2010s). The library was prepared using PCR. Sequencing instrument: Illumina HiSeq 2500. TCR libraries were prepared with molecular barcoding, using unique molecular identifiers to normalize TCRbeta repertoire quantification. The public reads were quality trimmed at Q25 with fastp and then assembled into clones with MiXCR by TCRdb, keeping productive beta chains. A single entry per CDR3 protein holds the most common genes and DNA from its merged rows. The sample table holds hundreds of thousands of distinct CDR3 sequences, of which about an eighth were seen once. The top ten clones comprise about 4.5% of the sample. The sequences come from PBMCs, collected from the stem cell graft. The receptors were gathered from a human donor who donated a stem cell graft to a child with Fanconi anemia.

This clonotype came up a few times. The V call is TRBV6-5, the J call TRBJ1-5; D may be TRBD1 (6 bases). CDR3 size: 14 residues. The V end was cut by 6 bases, the J end by 6 bases, with 15 bases between. CDR1 is MNHEY, CDR2 SVGAGI, per germline. The CDR3 bases are TGTGCCAGCAGCCTCCTTGAAGGGGGTCAGCCCCAGCATTTT. This codes for CASSLLEGGQPQHF.

This clonotype has a handful of counts. The genes are TRBV20-1 and TRBJ2-1; D might be TRBD1 or TRBD2, each matching 5 bases. V was shortened by 2 bases and J by 5 bases, with 7 bases between the two germline ends. This CDR3 has 12 amino acids. In germline, CDR1 is DFQATT, CDR2 SNEGSKA (reference sequence). The CDR3 region has the DNA TGCAGTGCTAGACCGGGGCACAATGAGCAGTTCTTC. Residues: CSARPGHNEQFF.

This clonotype came up a few times. The genes are TRBV19 and TRBJ2-2; 7 bases match TRBD2. The length of the CDR3 is 14 residues. Germline CDR1 and CDR2: LNHDA and SQIVND (reference sequence). The chain's CDR3 is CELGGSRCTGELFF. DNA of the CDR3: TGTGAACTGGGGGGGAGCCGTTGTACCGGGGAGCTGTTTTTT.

This clonotype was recorded many times. The chain recombines TRBV6-5 with TRBJ1-5; D unclear. The V gene lost 0 bases and the J gene lost 0 bases, with 9 bases spanning the gap. The CDR3 loop spans 16 amino acids. In germline, CDR1 is MNHEY, CDR2 SVGAGI. The CDR3 bases are TGTGCCAGCAGTTACTCGCGGGTAAATAGCAATCAGCCCCAGCATTTT. It is translated as CASSYSRVNSNQPQHF.

CDR3 sequence (DNA): TGCAGTGCTAGAGATTTGGGGGTGGAGACCCAGTACTTC. Its protein is CSARDLGVETQYF. This chain links TRBV20-1 with TRBJ2-5; D tentatively reads TRBD1 or TRBD2 (5 bases each). The length of the CDR3 is 13 residues. CDR1 is DFQATT and CDR2 is SNEGSKA in the germline V gene (reference sequence). Trimming took off 0 bases at V and 5 bases at J, with 10 bases between the two ends.

The chain recombines TRBV18 with TRBJ1-3, with D maybe TRBD1 (6 bases). There are 14 residues in the CDR3. The germline CDR1 and CDR2 sequences are KGHSH and LQKENI. V lost 3 bases, J lost 7 bases, and 13 bases lay in between. The DNA of the CDR3 is TGTGCCAGCTCACCCGAGGGGGGCCTGAACACCATATATTTT. Amino acids: CASSPEGGLNTIYF.

This sequence joins TRBV11-2 and TRBJ1-6, with D perhaps TRBD1 (5 bases). This CDR3 region has 14 residues. Trimming shortened V by 1 base and J by 10 bases, and 11 bases separated the two germline ends. Germline CDR1 is SGHAT and CDR2 is FQNNGV. The CDR3 loop is CASSLGGVRSPLHF. CDR3 DNA sequence: TGTGCCAGCAGCTTAGGGGGCGTGAGGTCACCCCTCCACTTT.

This clonotype was seen a few times. The chain uses TRBV6-2 or TRBV6-3 and TRBJ2-1, with 7 bases aligning to TRBD1. V gave up 6 bases and J gave up 0 bases; unmatched junction bases: 8. Germline assignment: CDR1 MNHEY and CDR2 SVGEGT. CDR3 length equals 16 residues. The CDR3 reads CASRDGTESSYNEQFF. The DNA for the CDR3 is TGTGCCAGCAGGGACGGGACAGAGAGCTCCTACAATGAGCAGTTCTTC.

This clonotype was observed a handful of times. This chain connects TRBV11-2 to TRBJ1-4; D remains unclear. The V gene lost 2 bases and the J gene lost 10 bases, with 11 bases spanning the gap. This CDR3 region has 13 residues. From germline, CDR1 is SGHAT and CDR2 FQNNGV. CDR3 amino acids: CASSLNLGGKLFF. In nucleotides, the CDR3 is TGTGCCAGCAGCTTAAACCTCGGAGGAAAACTGTTTTTT. Full variable domain (missing parts from reference TRBV11-2 and TRBJ1-4): EAGVAQSPRYKIIEKRQSVAFWCNPISGHATLYWYQQILGQGPKLLIQFQNNGVVDDSQLPKDRFSAERLKGVDSTLKIQPAKLEDSAVYLCASSLNLGGKLFFGSGTQLSVL.

The V and J genes are TRBV4-3 and TRBJ2-3; D is unresolved. From germline, CDR1 is LGHNA and CDR2 YSLEER. This CDR3 contains 14 residues. Trimming shortened V by 0 bases and J by 7 bases, and 11 bases separated the two germline ends. CDR3 amino acids: CASSQDLQAYTQYF. The CDR3 coding sequence is TGCGCCAGCAGCCAAGATCTCCAGGCATATACGCAGTATTTT.

The gene calls are TRBV5-1 and TRBJ1-6, with a possible D match to TRBD1 (5 bases). CDR1 and CDR2 (germline): SGHRS, YFSETQ. The CDR3 has 15 amino acids. Trimming left V 7 bases short and J 8 bases short, with 19 bases between. The CDR3 DNA reads TGCGCCAGCCAAATCGACCCAGGGTCCGATTCACCCCTCCACTTT. Amino acids: CASQIDPGSDSPLHF. Drawing the rest from reference TRBV5-1 and TRBJ1-6, the complete variable domain is KAGVTQTPRYLIKTRGQQVTLSCSPISGHRSVSWYQQTPGQGLQFLFEYFSETQRNKGNFPGRFSGRQFSNSRSEMNVSTLELGDSALYLCASQIDPGSDSPLHFGNGTRLTVT.

The chain uses TRBV6-2 or TRBV6-3 and TRBJ2-5; D unclear. Germline lookup yields CDR1 MNHEY and CDR2 SVGEGT. Trimming removed 5 bases from V and 5 bases from J, with 18 bases in between. This CDR3 comprises 15 residues. Here the CDR3 DNA reads TGTGCCAGCAGTAGACCCTCAGGCGGCGGCGAGACCCAGTACTTC. This translates into CASSRPSGGGETQYF.

The V gene is TRBV5-1, the J gene TRBJ2-3; TRBD2 aligns across 9 bases. V shed 2 bases, J shed 5 bases, and the junction held 6 bases outside the gene matches. The CDR3 is made up of 15 amino acids. CDR1 and CDR2 from the germline V gene are SGHRS and YFSETQ. The CDR3 sequence: CASSFSRGGKDTQYF. The DNA of the CDR3 is TGCGCCAGCAGCTTCTCGCGGGGGGGCAAAGATACGCAGTATTTT.

In DNA, the CDR3 is TGTGCCAGCAGTGCTCCCGGGACTAGCGGGTACGAGCAGTACGTC. It specifies CASSAPGTSGYEQYV. J is TRBJ2-7 and V is TRBV28; 12 bases map to TRBD2. The trim removed 5 bases at V and 4 bases at J, leaving 6 bases unmatched. The CDR3 is 15 amino acids. The germline V gene has CDR1 MDHEN and CDR2 SYDVKM.

This clonotype showed up just a few times. The V call is TRBV12-3 or TRBV12-4, the J call TRBJ2-7; D may correspond to TRBD1 or TRBD2 (6 bases each). This CDR3 is 14 amino acids long. Trimming stripped 3 bases from V and 3 bases from J, with 12 bases between. The CDR3 nucleotides read TGTGCCAGCAGTTTCAGGAGGGGGGACTACGAGCAGTACTTC. It translates to CASSFRRGDYEQYF.

The CDR3 protein is CASSLVERLLTF. Here the CDR3 DNA reads TGTGCCAGCAGTTTAGTTGAGAGGCTCCTGACTTTC. The chain combines TRBV12-3 or TRBV12-4 with TRBJ2-6, with D uncertain. The V end lost 1 base, the J end lost 14 bases, and 9 bases lay between the germline ends. The CDR3 length is 12 residues.

This clonotype was seen ten or more times. The gene calls are TRBV4-1 and TRBJ2-2; D is possibly TRBD1 (5 bases). Deletions cut 6 bases from V and 6 bases from J, with 11 bases between. This CDR3 has 13 residues. Germline CDR1 and CDR2: MGHRA and YSYEKL. The CDR3: CASRQGIAGELFF. For the CDR3, the DNA is TGCGCCAGCAGGCAGGGCATCGCCGGGGAGCTGTTTTTT.

The chain couples TRBV4-3 to TRBJ2-7, with 7 bases matching TRBD2. The junction had 3 bases not matched to a gene; V was cut back by 4 bases and J by 3 bases. The length of the CDR3 is 13 residues. Germline CDR1 reads LGHNA; CDR2 reads YSLEER. The CDR3 is CASSRERGYEQYV. CDR3 bases: TGCGCCAGCAGCCGCGAGCGGGGCTACGAGCAGTACGTC.

This clonotype was seen more than once but under ten times. The chain links TRBV4-1 to TRBJ2-5; D tentatively fits TRBD1 or TRBD2 (5 bases each). CDR1 MGHRA and CDR2 YSYEKL come from the germline V gene. Trimming shortened V by 1 base and J by 5 bases, and 20 bases separated the two germline ends. There are 17 residues in the CDR3. CDR3 in DNA: TGCGCCAGCAGCCAAGCTTCCGGGACCCCGGCGGTGGAGACCCAGTACTTC. Its protein is CASSQASGTPAVETQYF.